The T cell receptor (beta chain) under discussion was sequenced for a study of early T cells in non-severe SARS-CoV-2 infection. Across the whole study: From unsorted whole blood, bulk RNA was sequenced, and the chains remained unpaired.

Findings and caveats of the study: VDJdb matching skewed toward anti-spike CD8 responses, missing private and CD4 specificities.

CDR1 is MNHNS, CDR2 SASEGT, per germline. This CDR3 is built from 16 residues. Trimming stripped 3 bases from V and 5 bases from J, with 19 bases between. Molecules of cDNA were individually given unique molecular identifiers that were attached to them. TCRdb passed the 5' RACE reads through MiXCR, listing each CDR3 protein once. The sample consists of about 30,000 distinct CDR3 sequences, approximately 5% of them appearing once. This clonotype has at least ten counts. Antigen unknown. The sample was whole blood. The source of this sequence is an adult who was a healthcare worker with PCR-confirmed SARS-CoV-2 infection or an uninfected control (not recorded which). This chain connects TRBV6-1 to TRBJ2-5, with D maybe TRBD1 (5 bases). The CDR3 loop reads CASSDFTATPGETQYF. The DNA for the CDR3 is TGTGCCAGCAGTGATTTTACAGCAACCCCAGGGGAGACCCAGTACTTC.